Listed below are T cell receptor beta chains from one sample, sequenced in a study of beta chain features in type 1 diabetes. Libraries were prepared by immunoSEQ multiplex PCR; TCRdb keeps only in-frame clonotypes and omits some of them. The sample records almost 350,000 clones, 7.5% to 9% being singletons. The specimen sequenced was central memory CD4+ T cells from blood. These receptors all come from a young woman in good health. Both conserved end residues are trimmed from each CDR3. Fields, in order: CDR3 protein, J gene, V gene.

CDR3aa: ASSPIALAVTDTQY
j_gene: TRBJ2-3
v_gene: TRBV18

CDR3aa: ASSGTTSGRETQY
j_gene: TRBJ2-5
v_gene: TRBV5-1

CDR3aa: ASSYRNRVEYEQY
j_gene: TRBJ2-7
v_gene: TRBV7-2

CDR3aa: ASSLGGLSSYEQY
j_gene: TRBJ2-7
v_gene: TRBV5-1

CDR3aa: ASSLTSGRDTQY
j_gene: TRBJ2-3
v_gene: TRBV7-2

CDR3aa: ASSYLGGSQDTQY
j_gene: TRBJ2-3
v_gene: TRBV6-6

CDR3aa: ASSKDGRGRGYT
j_gene: TRBJ1-2
v_gene: TRBV21-1

CDR3aa: ASTTGLDEQY
j_gene: TRBJ2-7
v_gene: TRBV28

CDR3aa: ASSFPYQGGGELF
j_gene: TRBJ2-2
v_gene: TRBV2

CDR3aa: ASSQDRSTDTQY
j_gene: TRBJ2-3
v_gene: TRBV4-2

CDR3aa: ASSFTGPYYEQY
j_gene: TRBJ2-7
v_gene: TRBV7-7

CDR3aa: ASALDGNQPQH
j_gene: TRBJ1-5
v_gene: TRBV7-2

CDR3aa: ASSRSIQEPLH
j_gene: TRBJ1-6
v_gene: TRBV6-1

CDR3aa: ASSLNSGRTYEQY
j_gene: TRBJ2-7
v_gene: TRBV7-6

CDR3aa: ASSRSRSPGGRQF
j_gene: TRBJ2-1
v_gene: TRBV27

CDR3aa: ASSPIRQGHNTGELF
j_gene: TRBJ2-2
v_gene: TRBV14

CDR3aa: ASSPGDRGEETQY
j_gene: TRBJ2-5
v_gene: TRBV7-9

CDR3aa: ASSRGDSGAYNEQF
j_gene: TRBJ2-1
v_gene: TRBV11-3

CDR3aa: ASSPPTNYGYT
j_gene: TRBJ1-2
v_gene: TRBV18

CDR3aa: ASSANQATVGLSTQY
j_gene: TRBJ2-5
v_gene: TRBV7-9

CDR3aa: ASSRSYGLLNEKLF
j_gene: TRBJ1-4
v_gene: TRBV2

CDR3aa: ASSHPTTDTQY
j_gene: TRBJ2-3
v_gene: TRBV9

CDR3aa: ASSLAPGTADTQY
j_gene: TRBJ2-3
v_gene: TRBV7-2

CDR3aa: ASSPLAGGFYEQY
j_gene: TRBJ2-7
v_gene: TRBV27